This T cell receptor beta chain emerged from a study of cytomegalovirus exposure and HLA in healthy donors. Study results and caveats: In a later analysis, DRB1 alleles had the most associated TCRs; HLA-C alleles the fewest. Looking again later, the authors saw that most CMV-associated TCR beta chains seemed HLA-restricted. Later analysis indicated greater clonal expansion among HLA-associated TCR beta chains than among equally common other chains. A later analysis linked around 17,000 TCR beta sequences to HLA alleles at 0.05 false discovery rate.

This clone was picked up a small number of times. Its antigen is as yet unknown. A multiplex PCR was run with 60 Vbeta primers and 13 Jbeta primers. This table comes from immunoSEQ multiplex PCR, and its TCRdb copy is limited to in-frame clones, with some not included. The sample shows 200,000 to 250,000 clones, around 80% of them seen only once. Trimming shortened V by 4 bases and J by 7 bases, and 10 bases separated the two germline ends. Germline V gene sequence: CDR1 MGHDK, CDR2 SYGVNS. The CDR3 loop spans 12 amino acids. The V gene is TRBV25-1, the J gene TRBJ1-1; D is ambiguous. The sample consisted of PBMCs. The sequence was collected from a woman between 40 and 55 years old in good health and CMV-seropositive. CDR3 residues: CASSGPSYEAFF. As DNA, the CDR3 is TGTGCCAGCAGTGGTCCATCCTATGAAGCTTTCTTT.